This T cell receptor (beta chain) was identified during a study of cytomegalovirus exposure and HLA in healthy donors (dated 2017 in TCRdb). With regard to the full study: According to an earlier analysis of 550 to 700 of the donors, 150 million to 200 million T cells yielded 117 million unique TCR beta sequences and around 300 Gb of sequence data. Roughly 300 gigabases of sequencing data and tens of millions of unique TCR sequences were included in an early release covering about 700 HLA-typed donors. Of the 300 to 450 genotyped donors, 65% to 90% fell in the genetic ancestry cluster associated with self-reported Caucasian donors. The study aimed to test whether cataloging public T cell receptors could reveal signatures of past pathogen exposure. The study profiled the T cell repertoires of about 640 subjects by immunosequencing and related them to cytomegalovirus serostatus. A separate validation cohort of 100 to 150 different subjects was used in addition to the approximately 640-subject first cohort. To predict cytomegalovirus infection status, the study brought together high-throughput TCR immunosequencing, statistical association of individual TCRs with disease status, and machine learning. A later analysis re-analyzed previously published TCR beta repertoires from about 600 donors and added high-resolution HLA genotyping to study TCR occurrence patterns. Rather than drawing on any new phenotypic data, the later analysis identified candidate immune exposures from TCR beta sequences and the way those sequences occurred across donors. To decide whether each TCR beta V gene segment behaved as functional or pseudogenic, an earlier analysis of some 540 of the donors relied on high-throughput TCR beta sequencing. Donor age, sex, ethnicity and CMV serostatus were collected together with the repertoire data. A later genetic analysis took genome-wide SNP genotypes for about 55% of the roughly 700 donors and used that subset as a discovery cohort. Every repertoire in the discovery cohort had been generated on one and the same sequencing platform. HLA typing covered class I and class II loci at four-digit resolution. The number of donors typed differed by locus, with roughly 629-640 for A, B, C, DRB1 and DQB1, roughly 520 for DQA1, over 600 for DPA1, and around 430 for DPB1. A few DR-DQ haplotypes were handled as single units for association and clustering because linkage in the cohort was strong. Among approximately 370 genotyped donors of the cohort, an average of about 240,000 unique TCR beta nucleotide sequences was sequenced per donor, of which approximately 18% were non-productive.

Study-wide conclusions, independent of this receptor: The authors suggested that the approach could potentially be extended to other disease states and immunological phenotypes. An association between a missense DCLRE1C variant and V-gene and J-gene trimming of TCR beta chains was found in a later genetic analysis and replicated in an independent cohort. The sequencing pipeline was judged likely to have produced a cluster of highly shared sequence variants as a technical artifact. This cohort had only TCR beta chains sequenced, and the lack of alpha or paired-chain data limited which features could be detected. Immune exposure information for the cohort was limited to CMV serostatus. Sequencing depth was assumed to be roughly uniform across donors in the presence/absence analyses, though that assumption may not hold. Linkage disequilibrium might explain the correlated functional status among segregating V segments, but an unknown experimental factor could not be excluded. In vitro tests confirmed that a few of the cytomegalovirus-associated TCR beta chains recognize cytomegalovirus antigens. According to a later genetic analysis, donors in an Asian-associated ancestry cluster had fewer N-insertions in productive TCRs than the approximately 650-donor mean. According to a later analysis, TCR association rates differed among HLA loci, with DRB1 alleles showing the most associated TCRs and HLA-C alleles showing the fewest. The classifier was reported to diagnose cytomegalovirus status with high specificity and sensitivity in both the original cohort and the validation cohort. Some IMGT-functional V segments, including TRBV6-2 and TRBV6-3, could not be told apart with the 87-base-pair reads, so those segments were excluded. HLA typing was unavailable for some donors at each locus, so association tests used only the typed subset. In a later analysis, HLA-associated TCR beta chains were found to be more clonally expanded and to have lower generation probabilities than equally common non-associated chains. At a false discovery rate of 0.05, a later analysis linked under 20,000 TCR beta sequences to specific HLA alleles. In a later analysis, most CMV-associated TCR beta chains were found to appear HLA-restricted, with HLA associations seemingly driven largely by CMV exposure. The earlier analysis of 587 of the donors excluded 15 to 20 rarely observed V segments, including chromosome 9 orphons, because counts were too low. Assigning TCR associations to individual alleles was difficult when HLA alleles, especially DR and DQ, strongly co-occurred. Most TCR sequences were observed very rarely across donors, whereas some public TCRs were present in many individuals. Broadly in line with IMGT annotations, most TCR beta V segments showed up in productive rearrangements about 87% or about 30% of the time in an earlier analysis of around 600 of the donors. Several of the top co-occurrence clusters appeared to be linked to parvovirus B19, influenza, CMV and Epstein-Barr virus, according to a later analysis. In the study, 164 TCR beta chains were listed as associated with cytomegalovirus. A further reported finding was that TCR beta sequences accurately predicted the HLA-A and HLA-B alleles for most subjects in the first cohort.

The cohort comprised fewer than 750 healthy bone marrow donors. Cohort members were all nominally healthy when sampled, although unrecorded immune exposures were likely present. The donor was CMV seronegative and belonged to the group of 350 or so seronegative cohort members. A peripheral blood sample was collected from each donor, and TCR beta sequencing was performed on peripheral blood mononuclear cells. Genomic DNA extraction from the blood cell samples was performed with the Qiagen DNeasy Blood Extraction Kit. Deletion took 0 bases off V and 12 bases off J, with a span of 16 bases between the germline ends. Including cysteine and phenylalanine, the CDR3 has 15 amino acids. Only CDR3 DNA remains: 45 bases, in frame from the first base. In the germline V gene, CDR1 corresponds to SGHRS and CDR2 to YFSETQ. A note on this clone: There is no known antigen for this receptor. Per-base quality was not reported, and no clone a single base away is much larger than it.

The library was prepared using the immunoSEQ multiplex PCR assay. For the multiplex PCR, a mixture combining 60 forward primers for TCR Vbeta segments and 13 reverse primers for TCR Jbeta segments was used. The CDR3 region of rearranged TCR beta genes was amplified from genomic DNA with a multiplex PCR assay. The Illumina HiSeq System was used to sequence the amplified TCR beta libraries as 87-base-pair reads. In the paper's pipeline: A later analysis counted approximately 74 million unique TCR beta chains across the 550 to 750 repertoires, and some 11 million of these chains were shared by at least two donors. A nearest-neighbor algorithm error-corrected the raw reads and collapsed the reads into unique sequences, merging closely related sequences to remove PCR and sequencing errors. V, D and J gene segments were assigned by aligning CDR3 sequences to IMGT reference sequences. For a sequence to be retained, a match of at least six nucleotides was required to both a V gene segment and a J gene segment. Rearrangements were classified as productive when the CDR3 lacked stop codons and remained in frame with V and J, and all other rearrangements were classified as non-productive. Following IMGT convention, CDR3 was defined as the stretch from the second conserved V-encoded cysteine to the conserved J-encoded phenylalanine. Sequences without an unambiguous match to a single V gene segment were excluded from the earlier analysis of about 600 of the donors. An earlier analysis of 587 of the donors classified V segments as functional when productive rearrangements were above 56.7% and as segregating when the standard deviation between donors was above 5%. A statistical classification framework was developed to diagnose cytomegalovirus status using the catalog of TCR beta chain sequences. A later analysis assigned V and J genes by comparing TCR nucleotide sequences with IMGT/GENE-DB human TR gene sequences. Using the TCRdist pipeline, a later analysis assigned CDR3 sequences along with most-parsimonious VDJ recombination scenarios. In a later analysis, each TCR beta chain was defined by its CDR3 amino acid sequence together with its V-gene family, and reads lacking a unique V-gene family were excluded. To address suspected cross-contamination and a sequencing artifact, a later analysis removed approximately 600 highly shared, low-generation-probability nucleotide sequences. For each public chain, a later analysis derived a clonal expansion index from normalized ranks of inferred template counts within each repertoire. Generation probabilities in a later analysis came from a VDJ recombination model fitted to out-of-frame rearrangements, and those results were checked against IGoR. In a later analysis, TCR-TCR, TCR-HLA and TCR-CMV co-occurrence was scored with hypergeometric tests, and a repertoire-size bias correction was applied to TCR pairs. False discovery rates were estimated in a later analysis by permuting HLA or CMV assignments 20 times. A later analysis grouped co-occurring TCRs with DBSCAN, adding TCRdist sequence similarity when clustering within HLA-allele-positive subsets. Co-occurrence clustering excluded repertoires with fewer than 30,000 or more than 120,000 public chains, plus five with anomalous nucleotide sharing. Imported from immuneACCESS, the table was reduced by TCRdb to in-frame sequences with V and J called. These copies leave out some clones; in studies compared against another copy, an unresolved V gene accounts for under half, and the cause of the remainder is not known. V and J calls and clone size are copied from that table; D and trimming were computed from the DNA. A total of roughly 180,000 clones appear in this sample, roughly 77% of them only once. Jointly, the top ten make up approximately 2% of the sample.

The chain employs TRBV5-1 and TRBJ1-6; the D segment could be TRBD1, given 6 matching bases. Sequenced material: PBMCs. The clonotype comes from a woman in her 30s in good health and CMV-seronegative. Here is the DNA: TGCGCCAGCAGCTTGGGTTCGGGGCGGGGGCAACCCCTCCACTTT. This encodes CASSLGSGRGQPLHF.